These 32 T cell receptor beta chains share one sample of origin, sequenced in a study of technical replicates of blood from several donors (dated 2017 in TCRdb). The receptor library was made with the immunoSEQ multiplex PCR assay. TCRdb carries this immuneACCESS record with in-frame sequences only. Its versions omit some clonotypes, under half of them owing to an unresolved V gene in the studies checked, with the rest unexplained. The sample profile shows 75,000 to 95,000 clones; approximately 89% of them were found once. Jointly, the top ten make up 0.35% to 0.45% of the sample. Sequenced material: T cells isolated from PBMCs. These receptors came from a human donor in good health.

This sequence joins TRBV18 and TRBJ2-5; 12 bases are shared with TRBD2. Trimming at V came to 6 bases and at J to 5 bases, leaving 10 bases not matched to a gene. Germline CDR1 and CDR2: KGHSH and LQKENI. The CDR3 has 16 residues. DNA for the CDR3: TGTGCCAGCTCTCGGACTAGCGGGACCCGTTCGGAGACCCAGTACTTC. Residues: CASSRTSGTRSETQYF.

The chain links TRBV10-2 to TRBJ1-1; D remains ambiguous. This CDR3 has 13 residues. Looked up from germline, CDR1 is WSHSY and CDR2 is SAAADI. Trimming stripped 0 bases from V and 1 base from J, with 3 bases between. The CDR3: CASSESRNTEAFF. CDR3 nucleotide sequence: TGCGCCAGCAGTGAGTCTCGGAACACTGAAGCTTTCTTT.

The V call is TRBV7-3, the J call TRBJ2-7; 7 bases align to TRBD1. Germline V gene data show CDR1 as SGHTA and CDR2 as FQGTGA. V gave up 5 bases and J gave up 2 bases; unmatched junction bases: 9. The CDR3 has 15 residues. In nucleotides, the CDR3 is TGTGCCAGCAGCGTCGACGGGACAGCTACCTACGAGCAGTACTTC. Protein product: CASSVDGTATYEQYF.

The chain links TRBV11-2 to TRBJ2-7, with 9 nucleotides matching TRBD1. The CDR3 covers 15 residues. V was pared by 6 bases and J by 4 bases, with 10 bases of the junction left unmatched. CDR1 and CDR2 from the germline V gene are SGHAT and FQNNGV. The CDR3 region is CASRGPGQGLYEQYF. The CDR3 DNA is TGTGCCAGCAGGGGACCGGGACAGGGTCTTTACGAGCAGTACTTC. Together with reference TRBV11-2 and TRBJ2-7, the CDR3 gives the full variable domain: EAGVAQSPRYKIIEKRQSVAFWCNPISGHATLYWYQQILGQGPKLLIQFQNNGVVDDSQLPKDRFSAERLKGVDSTLKIQPAKLEDSAVYLCASRGPGQGLYEQYFGPGTRLTVT.

CDR3 residues: CASSLQGKDSYEQYF. The CDR3 DNA is TGTGCCAGCAGCTTACAGGGAAAAGACTCCTACGAGCAGTACTTC. V usage is TRBV7-6 and J usage is TRBJ2-7; perhaps TRBD1 as D (5 bases). Germline V gene data show CDR1 as SGHVS and CDR2 as FNYEAQ. This CDR3 has 15 residues. Trimming took off 2 bases at V and 0 bases at J, with 11 bases between the two ends. Combining the CDR3 with reference TRBV7-6 and TRBJ2-7 gives the whole variable domain GAGVSQSPRYKVTKRGQDVALRCDPISGHVSLYWYRQALGQGPEFLTYFNYEAQQDKSGLPNDRFSAERPEGSISTLTIQRTEQRDSAMYRCASSLQGKDSYEQYFGPGTRLTVT.

The chain links TRBV5-6 to TRBJ2-7, with a tentative D call TRBD1 (6 bases). This CDR3 region has 14 residues. Germline CDR1 and CDR2: SGHDT and YYEEEE. The V end was cut by 2 bases, the J end by 5 bases, with 14 bases between. CDR3 coding DNA: TGTGCCAGCAGCTTTAGCACAGGGCGGAACGAGCAGTACTTC. Protein sequence: CASSFSTGRNEQYF. Full variable domain (rest looked up from reference TRBV5-6 and TRBJ2-7): DAGVTQSPTHLIKTRGQQVTLRCSPKSGHDTVSWYQQALGQGPQFIFQYYEEEERQRGNFPDRFSGHQFPNYSSELNVNALLLGDSALYLCASSFSTGRNEQYFGPGTRLTVT.

This clone was counted a single time. The V call is TRBV9, the J call TRBJ2-7; the D is unclear. The CDR3 length is 12 residues. The germline V gene encodes CDR1 SGDLS and CDR2 YYNGEE. V was trimmed by 4 bases and J by 4 bases, leaving 9 bases between them. The CDR3 DNA reads as TGTGCCAGCAGCATAGATCCATACGAGCAGTACTTC. Its translation: CASSIDPYEQYF.

This clone was detected only once. The chain carries TRBV5-4 and TRBJ2-7; no clear D gene. Per germline, CDR1 SGHNT and CDR2 YYREEE (reference sequence). Trimming shortened V by 0 bases and J by 0 bases, and 7 bases separated the two germline ends. The CDR3 sequence is 14 residues long. CDR3 bases: TGTGCCAGCAGCTTGGGGAGCCACTCCTACGAGCAGTACTTC. The encoded protein is CASSLGSHSYEQYF.

Here the CDR3 DNA reads TGTGCCAGCAGTCCGCCCCGGGGGAGCTCCTACAATGAGCAGTTCTTC. It translates to CASSPPRGSSYNEQFF. The chain combines TRBV27 with TRBJ2-1, with D possibly TRBD2 on 6 matching bases. Germline values: CDR1 MNHEY, CDR2 SMNVEV (reference sequence). The V end lost 5 bases, the J end lost 0 bases, and 14 bases lay between the germline ends. The CDR3 covers 16 residues.

The genes are TRBV6-5 and TRBJ2-7; TRBD1 might be the D (5 bases). CDR3 length: 15 amino acids. Trimming left V 0 bases short and J 0 bases short, with 9 bases between. Germline V lookup: CDR1 MNHEY, CDR2 SVGAGI. CDR3: CASSYSRATSYEQYF. The CDR3 nucleotides are TGTGCCAGCAGTTACTCCAGGGCCACCTCCTACGAGCAGTACTTC.

The chain links TRBV20-1 to TRBJ2-1; D gene ambiguous. Germline-derived CDR1 and CDR2 are DFQATT and SNEGSKA (reference sequence). The CDR3 length is 10 residues. Trimming removed 8 bases from V and 7 bases from J, with 9 bases in between. DNA of the CDR3: TGCAGTTGTCTGAGGAATGAGCAGTTCTTC. It translates to CSCLRNEQFF.

V and J are TRBV18 and TRBJ1-5, with a tentative D call TRBD1 (5 bases). Germline V lookup: CDR1 KGHSH, CDR2 LQKENI. Trimming took off 1 base at V and 3 bases at J, with 7 bases between the two ends. The CDR3 is made up of 14 amino acids. The CDR3 loop is CASSPQGSNQPQHF. The CDR3 DNA follows: TGTGCCAGCTCACCACAGGGGTCCAATCAGCCCCAGCATTTT.

The chain joins TRBV9 to TRBJ2-3, with a tentative D call TRBD2 (5 bases). There are 16 residues in the CDR3. Trimming removed 5 bases at V and 2 bases at J, with 18 bases between. Germline CDR1 SGDLS, CDR2 YYNGEE. CDR3 sequence (DNA): TGTGCCAGCAGGGTACTAGTCTCAGCCTTCACAGATACGCAGTATTTT. Protein product: CASRVLVSAFTDTQYF.

The chain uses TRBV5-1 and TRBJ2-5; 7 positions agree with TRBD1. Looked up from germline, CDR1 is SGHRS and CDR2 is YFSETQ. The V and J ends lost 0 bases and 0 bases, in that order; junction bases with no gene match: 5. The CDR3 is 16 amino acids. The CDR3 loop is CASSLGGQTYQETQYF. CDR3 in DNA: TGCGCCAGCAGCTTGGGGGGACAGACGTACCAAGAGACCCAGTACTTC. The full variable domain, in which reference TRBV5-1 and TRBJ2-5 provide the parts outside the CDR3, is KAGVTQTPRYLIKTRGQQVTLSCSPISGHRSVSWYQQTPGQGLQFLFEYFSETQRNKGNFPGRFSGRQFSNSRSEMNVSTLELGDSALYLCASSLGGQTYQETQYFGPGTRLLVL.

This clone was detected only once. This sequence joins TRBV5-3 and TRBJ2-2, with 13 bases that match TRBD2. TRBV5-3 is identified as an open reading frame with a role that is uncertain. With V trimmed by 2 bases and J by 4 bases, 14 bases remained unmatched. There are 20 residues in the CDR3. DNA for the CDR3: TGTGCCAGAAGCTTTGGACTAGCGGGAGCGAGAGTAGGGTGCACCGGGGAGCTGTTTTTT. Protein: CARSFGLAGARVGCTGELFF.

The chain recombines TRBV28 with TRBJ1-5; TRBD1 matches 7 bases. CDR3 size: 15 residues. The ends lost 3 bases at V and 7 bases at J; junction bases unmatched: 9. Germline CDR1 and CDR2: MDHEN and SYDVKM. CDR3 in amino acids: CASSFDRELRQPQHF. The CDR3 coding sequence is TGTGCCAGCAGTTTTGACAGGGAATTAAGACAGCCCCAGCATTTT.

The chain carries TRBV5-5 and TRBJ1-5, with 7 bases that match TRBD1. V was pared by 4 bases and J by 6 bases, with 4 bases of the junction left unmatched. Germline V gene lookup returns CDR1 SGHKS and CDR2 YYEKEE (reference sequence). The CDR3 runs to 13 residues. CDR3 coding DNA: TGTGCCAGCAGCACAGGGACAGTTCAGCCCCAGCATTTT. Translating it yields CASSTGTVQPQHF.

V and J are TRBV5-4 and TRBJ2-3; D unresolved. Germline loops: CDR1 SGHNT, CDR2 YYREEE (reference sequence). V gave up 2 bases and J gave up 1 base, with 14 bases separating them. The CDR3 contains 16 residues. CDR3 DNA sequence: TGTGCCAGCAGCTTTCTTCTTGGGCGAGGCACAGATACGCAGTATTTT. Its protein is CASSFLLGRGTDTQYF.

This clone was observed a single time. The chain is built from TRBV7-9 and TRBJ2-7, with D hard to call. V dropped 4 bases and J dropped 1 base, with 17 bases sitting between them. CDR3 size: 16 residues. Germline-derived CDR1 and CDR2 are SEHNR and FQNEAQ (reference sequence). CDR3 residues: CASSSSTSASSYEQYF. The CDR3 bases are TGTGCCAGCAGCTCCTCCACCTCAGCGTCTTCCTACGAGCAGTACTTC.

V gene TRBV11-2 combines with J gene TRBJ2-7, with a tentative D call TRBD1 (6 bases). Germline CDR1 reads SGHAT; CDR2 reads FQNNGV. The CDR3 length is 15 residues. The V and J ends lost 0 bases and 6 bases respectively, with 15 bases between them. The CDR3 DNA is TGTGCCAGCAGCTTAGATCCTGGGGGCGCGGGCGAGCAGTACTTC. It codes for CASSLDPGGAGEQYF. The complete variable domain, with remaining parts taken from reference TRBV11-2 and TRBJ2-7, reads EAGVAQSPRYKIIEKRQSVAFWCNPISGHATLYWYQQILGQGPKLLIQFQNNGVVDDSQLPKDRFSAERLKGVDSTLKIQPAKLEDSAVYLCASSLDPGGAGEQYFGPGTRLTVT.

This rearrangement joins TRBV7-8 to TRBJ2-7; the D is unclear. The V end was cut by 5 bases, the J end by 4 bases, with 6 bases between. CDR1 is SGHVS and CDR2 is FQNEAQ in the germline V gene. The length of the CDR3 is 11 residues. Here the CDR3 reads CASSEFYEQYF. CDR3 DNA: TGTGCCAGCAGCGAGTTTTACGAGCAGTACTTC.

The chain has TRBV6-5 and TRBJ1-1; D not certain. This CDR3 contains 12 residues. The germline gives CDR1 MNHEY, CDR2 SVGAGI. Trimming took 3 bases from V and 6 from J, leaving 8 bases between them. The CDR3 nucleotides read TGTGCCAGCAGTTATTCACAAGCTGAAGCTTTCTTT. As protein: CASSYSQAEAFF.

The genes are TRBV27 and TRBJ2-7, with 12 bases fitting TRBD2. The CDR3 consists of 15 residues. Germline lookup yields CDR1 MNHEY and CDR2 SMNVEV (reference sequence). V lost 5 bases and J lost 7; bases outside the gene matches: 9. CDR3 amino acids: CASSPTGLAGREQYF. The CDR3 DNA is TGTGCCAGCAGTCCGACTGGACTAGCGGGACGTGAGCAGTACTTC.

The V call is TRBV28, the J call TRBJ2-7, with 10 nucleotides matching TRBD2. This CDR3 is 13 amino acids long. Germline assignment: CDR1 MDHEN and CDR2 SYDVKM. The J segment lost 4 bases and the V segment lost 6 bases, leaving 3 bases of the junction unmatched. The CDR3 sequence: CASRASGSYEQYF. CDR3 bases: TGTGCCAGCAGGGCTAGCGGGAGTTACGAGCAGTACTTC.

The chain uses TRBV14 and TRBJ2-5; 8 nucleotides agree with TRBD2. The V gene's germline CDR1 is SGHDN and CDR2 FVKESK. The CDR3 loop spans 16 amino acids. The V and J ends lost 0 bases and 8 bases, in that order; junction bases with no gene match: 11. CDR3: CASSQDLYGRAVTQYF. Here the CDR3 DNA reads TGTGCCAGCAGCCAAGATCTGTACGGGAGGGCCGTTACCCAGTACTTC.

This chain connects TRBV10-3 to TRBJ2-7, with no clear D. Germline V gene lookup returns CDR1 ENHRY and CDR2 SYGVKD. This CDR3 comprises 16 residues. Trimming cost V 6 bases and J 0 bases, with 18 bases left between them. The CDR3 DNA reads as TGTGCCATCAGCCCAGTGCGAGGATCGAACTCCTACGAGCAGTACTTC. Amino acids: CAISPVRGSNSYEQYF.

The CDR3 coding sequence is TGTGCCAGCAGCTGGAGAAATAAATCCTCAGGGCCCCTTTACGAGCAGTACTTC. It specifies CASSWRNKSSGPLYEQYF. V and J are TRBV21-1 and TRBJ2-7; the D call TRBD1 from the table was never checked on the DNA. TRBV21-1 counts as a pseudogene. CDR3 length: 18 residues.

The V gene is TRBV6-6, the J gene TRBJ2-7, with D tentatively TRBD2 (6 bases). This CDR3 has 14 amino acids. The V and J ends lost 6 bases and 5 bases respectively, with 17 bases between them. Germline V CDR1 and CDR2: MNHNY, SVGAGI (reference sequence). CDR3 bases: TGTGCCAGCAGCAGTACTGGCTCTAGCGACGAGCAGTACTTC. Its protein is CASSSTGSSDEQYF.

The chain combines TRBV10-3 with TRBJ2-7, with 10 bases aligning to TRBD1. The germline V gene has CDR1 ENHRY and CDR2 SYGVKD. The CDR3 spans 13 residues. J lost 11 bases, V lost 3 bases, and 7 bases had no gene match. Written as DNA, the CDR3 is TGTGCCATCAGTGAAAAGGGACAGGGGATGGAGTACTTC. This encodes CAISEKGQGMEYF.

The genes are TRBV7-2 and TRBJ2-3; 16 bases agree with TRBD2. The V and J ends lost 3 bases and 5 bases, in that order; junction bases with no gene match: 5. Germline V gene lookup returns CDR1 SGHTA and CDR2 FQGNSA. The CDR3 totals 17 residues. The CDR3 is CASSLGLAGGPVDTQYF. The CDR3 region has the DNA TGTGCCAGCAGCTTGGGACTAGCGGGAGGGCCTGTAGATACGCAGTATTTT.

This chain uses TRBV7-9 with TRBJ1-2; a possible D gene is TRBD1 (6 bases). The V end lost 1 base, the J end lost 8 bases, and 11 bases lay between the germline ends. Germline loops: CDR1 SEHNR, CDR2 FQNEAQ (reference sequence). This CDR3 comprises 13 residues. The CDR3 nucleotides are TGTGCCAGCAGCTTAGGGGCAGGGGTAGGCTACACCTTC. The encoded protein is CASSLGAGVGYTF. Filled out from reference TRBV7-9 and TRBJ1-2, the complete variable domain reads DTGVSQNPRHKITKRGQNVTFRCDPISEHNRLYWYRQTLGQGPEFLTYFQNEAQLEKSRLLSDRFSAERPKGSFSTLEIQRTEQGDSAMYLCASSLGAGVGYTFGSGTRLTVV.

This clone was counted only a few times. This chain connects TRBV28 to TRBJ2-1, with 7 positions matching TRBD2. Trimming cost V 4 bases and J 0 bases; bases outside gene matches: 3. Germline values: CDR1 MDHEN, CDR2 SYDVKM. The CDR3 has 15 residues. The CDR3 here is CASSSGTISYNEQFF. The CDR3 DNA reads TGTGCCAGCAGTTCCGGGACTATCTCCTACAATGAGCAGTTCTTC. Looking up the rest from reference TRBV28 and TRBJ2-1 gives the full variable domain: DVKVTQSSRYLVKRTGEKVFLECVQDMDHENMFWYRQDPGLGLRLIYFSYDVKMKEKGDIPEGYSVSREKKERFSLILESASTNQTSMYLCASSSGTISYNEQFFGPGTRLTVL.